This TCR beta chain is drawn from a study of cytomegalovirus exposure and HLA in healthy donors. The PCR made use of 60 Vbeta and 13 Jbeta primers. Clones were sequenced by immunoSEQ multiplex PCR, and TCRdb holds only the in-frame ones, with some missing. The table shows 200,000 to 250,000 clones, with around four fifths occurring only once. This CDR3 spans 15 amino acids. Trimming shortened V by 0 bases and J by 5 bases, and 12 bases separated the two germline ends. The germline V gene encodes CDR1 SGHRS and CDR2 YFSETQ. The receptor comes from a woman aged 60-75 years in good health and CMV-seropositive. The chain links TRBV5-1 to TRBJ1-5, with D maybe TRBD1 (5 bases). Specimen: PBMCs. The chain's CDR3 is CASSLVGGSDQPQHF. CDR3 coding DNA: TGCGCCAGCAGCTTGGTCGGGGGGAGCGATCAGCCCCAGCATTTT.